This T cell receptor beta chain is from a study of cytomegalovirus exposure and HLA in healthy donors. PCR employed 60 Vbeta and 13 Jbeta primers. Method: immunoSEQ multiplex PCR; TCRdb's copy keeps in-frame clones and lacks some. The sample has about 140,000 clones, 55% to 75% seen once. On this clone: The antigen is not known.

Trimming removed 0 bases at V and 3 bases at J, with 8 bases between. Germline V gene data show CDR1 as MGHRA and CDR2 as YSYEKL. The CDR3 is 14 amino acids. General study points: Three chains linked to CMV were shown in vitro to be specific for CMV antigens. The study found most TCR sequences rare, yet found some public TCRs in many donors.

The sample was PBMCs. The TCR sequence derives from a man aged 50 or older in good health and CMV-seropositive. The chain has TRBV4-1 and TRBJ1-1; perhaps TRBD1 as D (6 bases). The CDR3 region has the DNA TGCGCCAGCAGCCAAGACAGGGGTTACACTGAAGCTTTCTTT. This translates into CASSQDRGYTEAFF.